This paragraph covers one T cell receptor (beta chain) sequence. No antigen is known for it. This sample was taken from a study of shared clonotypes between healthy human individuals. The study, taken as a whole, reports: With a handful of donors compared, approximately 5% of naive CD4 clonotypes were shared.

The table came from immunoSEQ multiplex PCR; TCRdb's copy has only in-frame clones and leaves some out. The sample comprises 2,100,000 or so clones, approximately 96% of which are singletons, and 0.1% to 0.15% rests with the top ten. Looked up from germline, CDR1 is WNHNN and CDR2 is SYGVQD (reference sequence). V was pared by 11 bases and J by 6 bases, with 8 bases of the junction left unmatched. The CDR3 has 12 residues. The source of this sequence is a young man in good health. Specimen: naive CD4+ T cells sorted from blood. Specified subset: CD45RA+ positively selected. The chain uses TRBV10-1 and TRBJ2-7; 9 nucleotides agree with TRBD1. This CDR3 is CASTGTGPEQYF. The CDR3 DNA sequence: TGCGCCTCCACCGGGACAGGGCCCGAGCAGTACTTC.